Sequencing of this TCR beta chain was carried out in a study of persistence of HIV-infected CD4 T cells. To note about this clone: Its target is unknown.

Stimulation used about 9.5 ug/mL lysate from CMV-infected fibroblasts. Sorted nonresponding memory CD4+ T cells were CD40L-negative, CD69-negative, CD45RO-high. CDR1 is LGHDT and CDR2 is YNNKEL in the germline V gene (reference sequence). Unmatched junction bases numbered 9, after V lost 6 bases and J lost 8 bases. The CDR3 totals 15 residues. The immunoSEQ assay was version 4, run in survey mode. The table came from immunoSEQ multiplex PCR; TCRdb's copy has only in-frame clones and leaves some out. This sample carries about 33,000 clones, 82% of them seen once, and the ten largest clones take about 6%. Study-wide results and caveats: TCR oligoclonality correlated with proviral oligoclonality in the same sorted populations. Degenerate expanded CDR3beta sequences were enriched among CMV- and Gag-responding cells.

The input for sequencing was CD4+ T cells sorted from PBMCs after roughly 18-hour stimulation, taken from a patient who received antiretroviral therapy. The clonotype was recovered from an adult woman with HIV who was CMV-seropositive. This chain uses TRBV3-1 (or the pseudogene TRBV3-2) with TRBJ2-1; 11 nucleotides line up with TRBD2. CDR3 DNA sequence: TGTGCCAGCAGTTCTACTAGCGGGAGTATCTATGAGCAGTTCTTC. Amino acids: CASSSTSGSIYEQFF.